The rows below give T cell receptor beta chains drawn from one sample of a study of blood T cell repertoires in COVID-19. This table comes from immunoSEQ multiplex PCR, and its TCRdb copy is limited to in-frame clones, with some not included. The sample lists some 230,000 clones, approximately 90% occurring once. Material: peripheral blood. The receptors shown here come from a woman in her 50s with COVID-19, enrolled during active disease. The CDR3 runs from the conserved cysteine through the conserved F or W. The D gene is left open where the match is weak. Clone size is given for some rows only: seen once, a few or many times, or a class if the clone is expanded.

cdr3_aa cdr3_nt d_call j_call v_call clone_size
CATSEANTEAFF TGTGCCACCAGTGAAGCAAACACTGAAGCTTTCTTT - TRBJ1-1 TRBV24-1 -
CASSLVGRHQETQYF TGCGCCAGCAGCTTGGTGGGCCGCCACCAAGAGACCCAGTACTTC - TRBJ2-5 TRBV5-1 -
CATGTGGANEKLFF TGTGCCACCGGGACAGGGGGCGCAAATGAAAAACTGTTTTTT TRBD1 TRBJ1-4 TRBV6-5 once
CASSLTDLPLFNTEAFF TGTGCCAGCAGCCTTACAGACCTCCCACTCTTTAACACTGAAGCTTTCTTT - TRBJ1-1 TRBV7-2 -
CASTHPGRGYYEQYF TGCGCCAGCACCCACCCGGGCAGGGGATATTACGAGCAGTACTTC - TRBJ2-7 TRBV10-1 -
CASSPVLRTGELFF TGTGCCAGCAGTCCCGTCCTGCGCACCGGGGAGCTGTTTTTT - TRBJ2-2 TRBV27 -
CASSSTTGTGLTEAFF TGTGCCAGCTCATCGACGACCGGGACAGGCCTCACTGAAGCTTTCTTT TRBD1 TRBJ1-1 TRBV18 once
CSVGRGVETQYF TGCAGCGTTGGGCGGGGGGTCGAGACCCAGTACTTC TRBD2 TRBJ2-5 TRBV29-1 many
CASSLLLRGDTQYF TGTGCCAGCAGCTTACTCCTCAGGGGTGATACGCAGTATTTT - TRBJ2-3 TRBV13 -
CASSSRGTSGNNEQFF TGTGCCAGCAGTTCGCGCGGGACTAGCGGGAACAATGAGCAGTTCTTC TRBD2 TRBJ2-1 TRBV2 once
CASSRTGFETEAFF TGTGCCAGCAGCCGGACAGGGTTTGAGACTGAAGCTTTCTTT TRBD1 TRBJ1-1 TRBV6-2/TRBV6-3 -
CATSDYRIYEQYF TGTGCCACCAGTGATTACAGGATCTACGAGCAGTACTTC - TRBJ2-7 TRBV24-1 -
CATSDHYSNEQFF TGTGCCACCAGTGACCATTATAGCAATGAGCAGTTCTTC - TRBJ2-1 TRBV24-1 -
CASSWTGESSYEQYF TGTGCCAGTAGTTGGACAGGAGAAAGCTCCTACGAGCAGTACTTC TRBD1 TRBJ2-7 TRBV19 -
CASRRLGVLAGELFF TGTGCCAGTAGACGACTAGGAGTATTGGCCGGGGAGCTGTTTTTT - TRBJ2-2 TRBV19 -
CASSAGRLNTEAFF TGCGCCAGCAGCGCGGGACGGTTGAACACTGAAGCTTTCTTT - TRBJ1-1 TRBV5-1 -
CASSPSTGSGNTIYF TGTGCCAGCAGCCCTTCGACAGGGTCTGGAAACACCATATATTTT TRBD1 TRBJ1-3 TRBV11-2 -
CASSPWGESYNSPLHF TGTGCCAGCAGCCCCTGGGGGGAATCCTATAATTCACCCCTCCACTTT - TRBJ1-6 TRBV3-1/TRBV3-2 -
CASSIGTKNIQYF TGTGCCAGTAGTATAGGTACCAAAAACATTCAGTACTTC - TRBJ2-4 TRBV19 -
CASSYSGGEGYEQYF TGTGCCAGCAGTTATTCAGGGGGAGAAGGCTACGAGCAGTACTTC TRBD1 TRBJ2-7 TRBV6-5 once
CASSISVNGYTF TGTGCCAGTAGTATTTCGGTAAATGGCTACACCTTC - TRBJ1-2 TRBV19 -
CAIQGLAGGTSYNEQFF TGTGCCATTCAGGGACTAGCGGGGGGAACCTCCTACAATGAGCAGTTCTTC TRBD2 TRBJ2-1 TRBV10-3 -
CASSPTGTGNQPQHF TGTGCCAGCAGTCCGACCGGGACAGGTAATCAGCCCCAGCATTTT TRBD1 TRBJ1-5 TRBV6-5 few
CASRPGQSNQPQHF TGTGCCAGCCGTCCGGGACAGAGCAATCAGCCCCAGCATTTT TRBD1 TRBJ1-5 TRBV28 few
CATSRDRDGELFF TGTGCCACCAGTCGTGACAGGGACGGGGAGCTGTTTTTT TRBD1 TRBJ2-2 TRBV24-1 -
CASSVVGQGTNYGYTF TGTGCCAGCAGCGTAGTTGGACAGGGGACTAACTATGGCTACACCTTC TRBD1 TRBJ1-2 TRBV9 few
CASGRQALNTGELFF TGTGCCAGCGGACGACAGGCACTTAACACCGGGGAGCTGTTTTTT - TRBJ2-2 TRBV7-9 -
CASTPTQTGADTEAFF TGTGCCAGCACCCCTACCCAGACAGGGGCGGACACTGAAGCTTTCTTT TRBD1 TRBJ1-1 TRBV27 -
CASRWTGNDEQFF TGTGCCAGCAGGTGGACAGGGAACGATGAGCAGTTCTTC TRBD1 TRBJ2-1 TRBV27 -
CASSLRGPYEQYF TGTGCCAGCAGTTTAAGAGGGCCCTACGAGCAGTACTTC - TRBJ2-7 TRBV27 -
CASGEGGSYGYTF TGTGCCAGTGGGGAAGGGGGCTCCTATGGCTACACCTTC TRBD1 TRBJ1-2 TRBV28 -
CASSLFGGRNNEQFF TGTGCCAGCAGCTTATTTGGGGGGAGAAACAATGAGCAGTTCTTC - TRBJ2-1 TRBV7-2 -
CSAFIDYPGELFF TGCAGCGCCTTCATCGACTATCCCGGGGAGCTGTTTTTT - TRBJ2-2 TRBV29-1 -
CASSDFAGGAADTQYF TGTGCCAGCAGTGACTTCGCAGGGGGCGCGGCAGATACGCAGTATTTT TRBD1 TRBJ2-3 TRBV6-4 -
CSARVQDTQYF TGCAGTGCTAGAGTCCAAGATACGCAGTATTTT - TRBJ2-3 TRBV20-1 -
CAWSVLGGIDEQYF TGTGCCTGGAGTGTACTTGGAGGGATCGACGAGCAGTACTTC - TRBJ2-7 TRBV30 -
CASSARHPGEGYTF TGTGCCAGCAGTGCCCGACACCCGGGGGAGGGCTACACCTTC - TRBJ1-2 TRBV2 -